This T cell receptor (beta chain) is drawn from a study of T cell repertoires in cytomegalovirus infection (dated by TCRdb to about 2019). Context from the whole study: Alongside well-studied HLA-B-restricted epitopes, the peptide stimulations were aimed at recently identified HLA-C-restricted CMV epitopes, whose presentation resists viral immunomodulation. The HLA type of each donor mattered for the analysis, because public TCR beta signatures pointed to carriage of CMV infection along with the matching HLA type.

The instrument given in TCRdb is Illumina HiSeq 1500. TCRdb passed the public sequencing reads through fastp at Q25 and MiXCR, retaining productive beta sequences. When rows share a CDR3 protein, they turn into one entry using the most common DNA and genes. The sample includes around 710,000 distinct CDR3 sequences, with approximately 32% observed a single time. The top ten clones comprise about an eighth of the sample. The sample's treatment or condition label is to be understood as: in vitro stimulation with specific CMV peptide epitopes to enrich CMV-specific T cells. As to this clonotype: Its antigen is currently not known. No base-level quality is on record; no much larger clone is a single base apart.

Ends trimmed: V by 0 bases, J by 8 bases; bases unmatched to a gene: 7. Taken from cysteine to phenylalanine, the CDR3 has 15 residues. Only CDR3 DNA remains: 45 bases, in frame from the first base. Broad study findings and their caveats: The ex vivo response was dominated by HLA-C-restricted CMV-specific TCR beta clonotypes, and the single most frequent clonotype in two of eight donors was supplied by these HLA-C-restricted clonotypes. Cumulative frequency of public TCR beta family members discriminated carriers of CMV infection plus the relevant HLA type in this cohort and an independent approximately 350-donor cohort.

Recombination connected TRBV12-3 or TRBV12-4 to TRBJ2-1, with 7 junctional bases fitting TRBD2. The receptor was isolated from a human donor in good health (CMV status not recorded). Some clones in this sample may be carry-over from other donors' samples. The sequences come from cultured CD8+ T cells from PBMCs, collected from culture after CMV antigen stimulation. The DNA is TGTGCCAGCAGTTTAGCGGGGGAGGGGTTTTATGAGCAGTTCTTC. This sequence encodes CASSLAGEGFYEQFF.